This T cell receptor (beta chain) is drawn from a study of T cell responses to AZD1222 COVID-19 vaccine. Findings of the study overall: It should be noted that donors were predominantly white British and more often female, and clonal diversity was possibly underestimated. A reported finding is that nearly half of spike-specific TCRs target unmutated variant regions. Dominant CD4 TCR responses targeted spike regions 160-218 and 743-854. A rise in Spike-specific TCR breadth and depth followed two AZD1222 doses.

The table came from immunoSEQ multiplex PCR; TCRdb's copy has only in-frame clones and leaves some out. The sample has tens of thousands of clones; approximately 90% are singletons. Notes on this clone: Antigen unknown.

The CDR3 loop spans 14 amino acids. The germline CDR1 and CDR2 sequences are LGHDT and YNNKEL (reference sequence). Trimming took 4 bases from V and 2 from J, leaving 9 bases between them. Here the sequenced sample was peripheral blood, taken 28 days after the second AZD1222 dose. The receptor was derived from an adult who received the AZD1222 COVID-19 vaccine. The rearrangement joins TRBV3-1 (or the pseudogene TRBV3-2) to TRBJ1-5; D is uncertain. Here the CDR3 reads CASSRGGGNQPQHF. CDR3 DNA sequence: TGTGCCAGCAGCCGGGGTGGTGGCAATCAGCCCCAGCATTTT.